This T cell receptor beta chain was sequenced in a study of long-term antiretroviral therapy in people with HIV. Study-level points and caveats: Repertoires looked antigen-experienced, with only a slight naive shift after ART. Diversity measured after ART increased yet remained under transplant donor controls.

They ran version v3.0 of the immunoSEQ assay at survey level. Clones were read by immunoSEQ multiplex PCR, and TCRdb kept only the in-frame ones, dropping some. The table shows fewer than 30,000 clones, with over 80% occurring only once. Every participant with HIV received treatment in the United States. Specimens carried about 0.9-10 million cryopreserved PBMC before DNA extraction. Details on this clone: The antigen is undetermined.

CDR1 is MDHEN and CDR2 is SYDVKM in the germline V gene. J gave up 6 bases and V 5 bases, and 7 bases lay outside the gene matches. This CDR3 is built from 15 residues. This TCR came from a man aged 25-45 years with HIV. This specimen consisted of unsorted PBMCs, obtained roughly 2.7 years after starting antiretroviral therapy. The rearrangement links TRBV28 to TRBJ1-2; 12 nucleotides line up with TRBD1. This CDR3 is CASSQGTGGWDGYTF. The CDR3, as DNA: TGTGCCAGCAGTCAGGGGACAGGGGGCTGGGATGGCTACACCTTC.